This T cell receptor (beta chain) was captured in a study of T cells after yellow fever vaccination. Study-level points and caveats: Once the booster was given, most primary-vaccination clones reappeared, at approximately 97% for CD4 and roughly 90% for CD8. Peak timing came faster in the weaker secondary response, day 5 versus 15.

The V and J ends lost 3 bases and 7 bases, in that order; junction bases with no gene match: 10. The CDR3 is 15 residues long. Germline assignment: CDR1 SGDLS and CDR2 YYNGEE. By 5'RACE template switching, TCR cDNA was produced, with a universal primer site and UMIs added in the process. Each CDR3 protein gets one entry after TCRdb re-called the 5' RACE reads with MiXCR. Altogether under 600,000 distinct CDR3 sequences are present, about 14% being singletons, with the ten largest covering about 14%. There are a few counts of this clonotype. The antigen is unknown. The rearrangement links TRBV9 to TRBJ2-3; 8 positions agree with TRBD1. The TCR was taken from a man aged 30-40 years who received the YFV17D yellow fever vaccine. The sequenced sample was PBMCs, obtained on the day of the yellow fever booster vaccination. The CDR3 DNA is TGTGCCAGCAGCGCGATACAGGGGGTGCCAAATACGCAGTATTTT. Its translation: CASSAIQGVPNTQYF.